A single sample gave rise to the 19 T cell receptor beta chains below, sequenced in a study of blood T cells in healthy people across ages. Alongside a J-beta primer mix, a sample-barcoded 5' primer served in a second PCR lasting roughly 6 to 12 cycles. TCRdb ran MiXCR on the 5' RACE reads and lists one entry per CDR3 protein. The table shows about 730,000 distinct CDR3 sequences, with approximately 39% occurring only once. The source material was blood. These receptors were obtained from an older woman in good health.

The chain combines TRBV18 with TRBJ2-3; 14 bases match TRBD2. The CDR3 sequence is 19 residues long. Germline CDR1 KGHSH, CDR2 LQKENI. Trimming removed 4 bases from V and 5 bases from J; junction bases left unmatched: 14. The CDR3 nucleotides are TGTGCCAGCTCACTTGTACCGGGACTAGCGGGGGCCGGAAAAGATACGCAGTATTTT. Its translation is CASSLVPGLAGAGKDTQYF.

The genes are TRBV28 and TRBJ2-3, with D maybe TRBD2 (5 bases). The CDR3 contains 12 residues. V lost 6 bases to trimming and J lost 4 bases, with 8 bases between them. Germline values: CDR1 MDHEN, CDR2 SYDVKM. CDR3 DNA: TGTGCCAGCAGGCCAGCGGCAGATACGCAGTATTTT. Translating it yields CASRPAADTQYF.

This clonotype was observed once. The chain joins TRBV21-1 to TRBJ1-1; the table's TRBD1 call for D was not verified on the DNA. TRBV21-1 is described as a pseudogene. The CDR3 totals 15 residues. The CDR3: CASSTTQGLNTEAFF. The CDR3 DNA follows: TGTGCCAGCAGCACAACACAGGGGCTGAACACTGAAGCTTTCTTT.

A remark on this clonotype: This may come from a read error, since a much larger clone is one base off. The gene calls are TRBV5-6 and TRBJ2-7, with no clear D. V shed 1 base and J shed 6 bases, with 11 bases lying between them. CDR1 and CDR2 (germline): SGHDT, YYEEEE. The CDR3 loop spans 13 amino acids. CDR3 amino acids: CASSLSVTCEQYF. The CDR3 nucleotides are TGTGCCAGCAGCTTGTCGGTGACTTGCGAGCAGTACTTC.

This chain joins TRBV20-1 and TRBJ2-1; 11 bases are shared with TRBD2. Losses at the gene ends were 0 bases for V and 13 bases for J; bases not matched to a gene: 11. Germline V CDR1 and CDR2: DFQATT, SNEGSKA (reference sequence). The CDR3 runs to 15 residues. The CDR3 loop is CSAREGTSGQETQFF. For the CDR3, the DNA is TGCAGTGCTAGAGAAGGGACTAGCGGTCAAGAGACCCAGTTCTTC.

V and J are TRBV7-2 and TRBJ1-1, with D possibly being TRBD1 (5 bases). This CDR3 has 13 amino acids. CDR1 is SGHTA, CDR2 FQGNSA, per germline. The ends were cut back, 1 base at V and 10 bases at J, with 13 bases in the middle. CDR3 sequence reads: CASSLVGTGRAFF. In DNA form, the CDR3 reads TGTGCCAGCAGCTTAGTGGGGACGGGGCGAGCTTTCTTT. Supplemented by reference TRBV7-2 and TRBJ1-1, the full variable domain reads GAGVSQSPSNKVTEKGKDVELRCDPISGHTALYWYRQSLGQGLEFLIYFQGNSAPDKSGLPSDRFSAERTGGSVSTLTIQRTQQEDSAVYLCASSLVGTGRAFFGQGTRLTVV.

This chain connects TRBV20-1 to TRBJ1-2; no reliable D call. Between the trimmed V and J ends, which lost 0 bases and 2 bases, there was a span of 13 bases. Germline V gives CDR1 DFQATT, CDR2 SNEGSKA (reference sequence). CDR3 length: 15 residues. In DNA form, the CDR3 reads TGCAGTGCTAGAGAGCCGGTGGCGGGAAACTATGGCTACACCTTC. Amino acid sequence: CSAREPVAGNYGYTF.

This clonotype was detected a few times. The rearrangement joins TRBV9 to TRBJ1-2; 10 positions agree with TRBD1. Germline trimming cut 0 bases from V and 3 bases from J; bases unmatched to any gene: 5. Germline lookup yields CDR1 SGDLS and CDR2 YYNGEE. The CDR3 covers 16 residues. The CDR3 loop reads CASSVDWGQGYYGYTF. CDR3 sequence (DNA): TGTGCCAGCAGCGTAGACTGGGGACAGGGGTACTATGGCTACACCTTC.

The chain recombines TRBV20-1 with TRBJ2-7; TRBD2 matches at 12 bases. Trimming at V came to 3 bases and at J to 1 base, leaving 10 bases not matched to a gene. This CDR3 contains 17 residues. Per the germline V gene, CDR1 is DFQATT and CDR2 is SNEGSKA (reference sequence). As DNA, the CDR3 is TGCAGTGCTAGCGGGACTAGCGGGCTAGACGCATCCTACGAGCAGTACTTC. It is translated as CSASGTSGLDASYEQYF.

The chain joins TRBV9 to TRBJ1-6, with D uncertain. The CDR3 is 15 residues long. Trimming shortened V by 0 bases and J by 5 bases, and 9 bases separated the two germline ends. The germline V gene has CDR1 SGDLS and CDR2 YYNGEE. The CDR3 region is CASSVEQSHNSPLHF. The CDR3 DNA reads TGTGCCAGCAGCGTAGAACAGAGTCATAATTCACCCCTCCACTTT.

The rearrangement links TRBV6-2 or TRBV6-3 to TRBJ1-2; D not certain. V lost 2 bases to trimming and J lost 9 bases, with 7 bases between them. Per germline, CDR1 MNHEY and CDR2 SVGEGT. The CDR3 is 11 residues long. The CDR3 DNA reads as TGTGCCAGCAGTTACCACAGTAGCTACACCTTC. Translating it yields CASSYHSSYTF.

This clonotype has a handful of counts. V and J are TRBV12-3 or TRBV12-4 and TRBJ2-3, with 8 bases that match TRBD2. V trimming: 6 bases; J trimming: 0 bases; junction bases outside the gene matches: 11. The CDR3 runs 17 residues. For the CDR3, the DNA is TGTGCCAGCAGGAACCCCAGCGGGGGCTCTAGCACAGATACGCAGTATTTT. It translates to CASRNPSGGSSTDTQYF.

The genes are TRBV20-1 and TRBJ1-5; D remains ambiguous. V lost 0 bases to trimming and J lost 11 bases, with 11 bases between them. The CDR3 sequence is 12 residues long. Germline V gene lookup returns CDR1 DFQATT and CDR2 SNEGSKA (reference sequence). The CDR3, as DNA: TGCAGTGCTAGAGACAGTACCTGGGCCCAGCATTTT. This encodes CSARDSTWAQHF.

This chain links TRBV5-1 with TRBJ2-3; no clear D gene. The germline V gene encodes CDR1 SGHRS and CDR2 YFSETQ. The germline V and J ends were trimmed by 0 bases and 0 bases, with 11 bases remaining between them. The CDR3 has 16 amino acids. Here the CDR3 DNA reads TGCGCCAGCAGCTTGGATGGGTTCTCAAGCACAGATACGCAGTATTTT. This encodes CASSLDGFSSTDTQYF.

The V call is TRBV13, the J call TRBJ2-7; tentatively, D is TRBD2 (5 bases). CDR3 length: 15 amino acids. V gave up 5 bases and J gave up 0 bases, with 14 bases separating them. The germline V gene has CDR1 PRHDT and CDR2 FYEKMQ (reference sequence). The CDR3 DNA is TGTGCCAGCAGCGCCTTCGGGGAGTCCTCCTACGAGCAGTACTTC. Protein sequence: CASSAFGESSYEQYF.

This clonotype was detected only a few times. The chain is built from TRBV9 and TRBJ2-1, with a tentative D call TRBD1 (6 bases). V was shortened by 6 bases and J by 4 bases, with 11 bases between the two germline ends. Germline V gene lookup returns CDR1 SGDLS and CDR2 YYNGEE. There are 13 residues in the CDR3. CDR3 sequence reads: CASNQGQYNEQFF. As DNA, the CDR3 is TGTGCCAGCAATCAGGGGCAATACAATGAGCAGTTCTTC.

This clonotype was picked up a small number of times. The V call is TRBV7-9, the J call TRBJ2-6; tentative D call: TRBD2 (5 bases). V shed 6 bases and J shed 0 bases, with 15 bases lying between them. This CDR3 spans 17 amino acids. Germline lookup yields CDR1 SEHNR and CDR2 FQNEAQ (reference sequence). CDR3 region: CASRPAGPLSGANVLTF. The CDR3, as DNA: TGTGCCAGCAGGCCCGCGGGCCCCCTCTCTGGGGCCAACGTCCTGACTTTC.

J is TRBJ2-7 and V is TRBV7-2, with TRBD2 identical over 7 bases. The CDR3 runs to 15 residues. After removal of 5 bases from V and 3 bases from J, the junction contained 10 bases not matched to a gene. Germline V CDR1 and CDR2: SGHTA, FQGNSA. The CDR3 nucleotides read TGTGCCAGCAGCCAGCAATCTAGCGGCATCTACGAGCAGTACTTC. It specifies CASSQQSSGIYEQYF.

V usage is TRBV29-1 and J usage is TRBJ2-7; D remains ambiguous. CDR3 length: 14 residues. Germline loops: CDR1 SQVTM, CDR2 ANQGSEA. Trimming stripped 5 bases from V and 3 bases from J, with 17 bases between. DNA for the CDR3: TGCAGCGTTATGTCCGACTGGACGGTCTACGAGCAGTACTTC. Amino acids: CSVMSDWTVYEQYF.